These 6 T cell receptor beta chains originate from one sample sequenced in a study of cytomegalovirus exposure and HLA in healthy donors. The PCR contained 60 Vbeta and 13 Jbeta primers. Here immunoSEQ multiplex PCR was the method, and the copy in TCRdb shows in-frame clones only, minus some. The table shows about 160,000 clones, with 84% occurring only once. Sequenced input: PBMCs. These receptor sequences come from a boy aged 2-15 years in good health and CMV-seronegative.

The chain is built from TRBV19 and TRBJ1-2, with 7 bases identical to TRBD1. Germline loops: CDR1 LNHDA, CDR2 SQIVND (reference sequence). V gave up 5 bases and J gave up 5 bases; unmatched junction bases: 8. The CDR3 is 14 amino acids. CDR3 sequence reads: CASSAYRGTYGYTF. The CDR3 DNA is TGTGCCAGTAGTGCGTACAGGGGAACATATGGCTACACCTTC. Together with reference TRBV19 and TRBJ1-2, the CDR3 gives the full variable domain: DGGITQSPKYLFRKEGQNVTLSCEQNLNHDAMYWYRQDPGQGLRLIYYSQIVNDFQKGDIAEGYSVSREKKESFPLTVTSAQKNPTAFYLCASSAYRGTYGYTFGSGTRLTVV.

The chain employs TRBV4-1 and TRBJ1-5; tentative D call: TRBD1 (5 bases). The ends were cut back, 0 bases at V and 7 bases at J, with 10 bases in the middle. The V gene's germline CDR1 is MGHRA and CDR2 YSYEKL. The CDR3 consists of 14 residues. The CDR3 nucleotides read TGCGCCAGCAGCCAAGATCGGGGGGGGCAGCCCCAGCATTTT. Its protein is CASSQDRGGQPQHF.

The chain is built from TRBV5-1 and TRBJ1-4; D is uncertain. This CDR3 has 14 amino acids. The germline CDR1 and CDR2 sequences are SGHRS and YFSETQ. The germline V and J ends were trimmed by 4 bases and 0 bases, with 7 bases remaining between them. CDR3 sequence (DNA): TGCGCCAGCAGCCATTCAGCAACTAATGAAAAACTGTTTTTT. As protein: CASSHSATNEKLFF.

This rearrangement joins TRBV2 to TRBJ1-2; possibly TRBD1 for D (5 bases). Germline CDR1 SNHLY, CDR2 FYNNEI. V was trimmed by 5 bases and J by 6 bases, leaving 16 bases between them. This CDR3 is built from 14 residues. The CDR3 spells CASSSSDSSDGYTF. The DNA of the CDR3 is TGTGCCAGCAGTTCAAGTGACAGTTCGGATGGCTACACCTTC.

The chain is built from TRBV21-1 and TRBJ1-3; the D call TRBD1 from the table was never checked on the DNA. TRBV21-1 is tagged as a pseudogene. This CDR3 has 19 amino acids. CDR3 in DNA: TGTGCCAGCAGCAAAGAATGGGGGCAGAGGATCTCCTCTGGAAACACCATATATTTT. Its translation: CASSKEWGQRISSGNTIYF.

The chain links TRBV2 to TRBJ2-3; TRBD2 matches 10 bases. Trimming at V came to 2 bases and at J to 6 bases, leaving 2 bases not matched to a gene. In germline, CDR1 is SNHLY, CDR2 FYNNEI. The CDR3 runs to 14 residues. The CDR3 sequence is CASSELAGDDTQYF. The CDR3 DNA follows: TGTGCCAGCAGTGAACTAGCGGGAGATGATACGCAGTATTTT. The full variable domain, in which reference TRBV2 and TRBJ2-3 provide the parts outside the CDR3, is EPEVTQTPSHQVTQMGQEVILRCVPISNHLYFYWYRQILGQKVEFLVSFYNNEISEKSEIFDDQFSVERPDGSNFTLKIRSTKLEDSAMYFCASSELAGDDTQYFGPGTRLTVL.